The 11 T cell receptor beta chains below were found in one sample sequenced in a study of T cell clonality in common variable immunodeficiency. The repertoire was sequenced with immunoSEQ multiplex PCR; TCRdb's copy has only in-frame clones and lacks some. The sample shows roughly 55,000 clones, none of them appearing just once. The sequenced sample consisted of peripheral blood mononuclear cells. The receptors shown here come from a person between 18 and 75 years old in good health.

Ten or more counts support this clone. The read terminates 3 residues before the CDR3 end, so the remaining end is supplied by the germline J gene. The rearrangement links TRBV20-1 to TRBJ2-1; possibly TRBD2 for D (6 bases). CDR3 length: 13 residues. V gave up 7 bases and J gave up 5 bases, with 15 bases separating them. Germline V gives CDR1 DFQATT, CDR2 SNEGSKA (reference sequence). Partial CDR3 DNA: TGCAGTGTCGGGGACTTTTCAGACAATGAG. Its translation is CSVGDFSDNE. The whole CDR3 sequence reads CSVGDFSDNEQFF.

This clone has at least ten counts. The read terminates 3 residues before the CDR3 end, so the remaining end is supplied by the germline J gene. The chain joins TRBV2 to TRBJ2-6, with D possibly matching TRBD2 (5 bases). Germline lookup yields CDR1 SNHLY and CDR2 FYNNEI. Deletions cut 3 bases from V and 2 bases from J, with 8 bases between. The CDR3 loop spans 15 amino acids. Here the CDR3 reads CASSDGETGANVLTF. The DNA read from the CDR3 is TGTGCCAGCAGTGACGGGGAAACTGGGGCCAACGTC.

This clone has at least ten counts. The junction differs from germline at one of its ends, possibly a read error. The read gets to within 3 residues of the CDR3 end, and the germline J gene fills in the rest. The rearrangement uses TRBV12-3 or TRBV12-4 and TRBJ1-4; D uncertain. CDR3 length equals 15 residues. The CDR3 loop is CASSASIATNEELFF. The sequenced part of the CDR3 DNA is TGTGCCAGCAGTGCTTCTATTGCAACTAATGAAGAA.

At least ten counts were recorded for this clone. Incomplete CDR3 DNA: TGTGCCAGTAGTCTGTCACCTCAGGGGAGCCAGCCC. This codes for CASSLSPQGSQP. The full CDR3 reads CASSLSPQGSQPQHF. V and J are TRBV19 and TRBJ1-5, with a possible D match to TRBD1 (6 bases). The CDR3 extends 3 residues past the end of the read, so its final part is completed from the germline J gene. V lost 5 bases to trimming and J lost 7 bases, with 18 bases between them. The CDR3 sequence is 15 residues long. In germline, CDR1 is LNHDA, CDR2 SQIVND (reference sequence).

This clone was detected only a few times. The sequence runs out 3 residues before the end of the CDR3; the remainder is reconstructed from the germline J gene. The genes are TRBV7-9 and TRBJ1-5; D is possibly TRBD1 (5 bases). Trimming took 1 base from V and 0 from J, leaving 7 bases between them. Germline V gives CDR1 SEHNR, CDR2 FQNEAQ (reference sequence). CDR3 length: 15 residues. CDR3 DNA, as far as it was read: TGTGCCAGCAGCTTAGGGACATATAGCAATCAGCCC. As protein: CASSLGTYSNQP. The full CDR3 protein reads CASSLGTYSNQPQHF. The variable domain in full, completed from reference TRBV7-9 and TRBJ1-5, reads DTGVSQNPRHKITKRGQNVTFRCDPISEHNRLYWYRQTLGQGPEFLTYFQNEAQLEKSRLLSDRFSAERPKGSFSTLEIQRTEQGDSAMYLCASSLGTYSNQPQHFGDGTRLSIL.

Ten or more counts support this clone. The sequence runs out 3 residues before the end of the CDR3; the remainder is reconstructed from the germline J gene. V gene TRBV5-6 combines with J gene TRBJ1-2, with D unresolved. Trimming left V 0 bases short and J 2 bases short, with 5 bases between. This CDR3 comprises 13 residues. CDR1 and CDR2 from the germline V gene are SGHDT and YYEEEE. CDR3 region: CASSLEGNYGYTF. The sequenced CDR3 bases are TGTGCCAGCAGCTTGGAAGGGAACTATGGC.

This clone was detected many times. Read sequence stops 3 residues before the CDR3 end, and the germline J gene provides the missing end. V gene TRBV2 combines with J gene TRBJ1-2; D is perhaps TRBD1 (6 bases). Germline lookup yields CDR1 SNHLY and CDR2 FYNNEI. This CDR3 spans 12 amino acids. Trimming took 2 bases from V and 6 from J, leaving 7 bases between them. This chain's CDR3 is CASSERGNGYTF. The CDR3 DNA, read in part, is TGTGCCAGCAGTGAAAGGGGGAATGGC.

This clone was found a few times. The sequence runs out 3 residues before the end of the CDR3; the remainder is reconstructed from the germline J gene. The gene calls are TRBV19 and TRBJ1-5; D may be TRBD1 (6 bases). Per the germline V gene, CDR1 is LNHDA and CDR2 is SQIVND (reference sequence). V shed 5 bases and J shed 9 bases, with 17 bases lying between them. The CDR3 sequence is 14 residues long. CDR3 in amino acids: CASSVQGREGPQHF. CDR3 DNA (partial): TGTGCCAGTAGTGTACAGGGCCGGGAGGGGCCC.

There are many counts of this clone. The CDR3 loop reads CSARVSERDFYEQYF. Partial CDR3 DNA: TGCAGTGCTAGAGTGTCCGAGCGGGACTTCTACGAG. This chain links TRBV20-1 with TRBJ2-7; TRBD2 agrees at 7 bases. The CDR3 end is not reached by the read, which stops 3 residues before it; the germline J gene fills it in. The CDR3 is 15 amino acids. Germline V gene lookup returns CDR1 DFQATT and CDR2 SNEGSKA (reference sequence). V lost 1 base to trimming and J lost 3 bases; unmatched junction nucleotides: 9.

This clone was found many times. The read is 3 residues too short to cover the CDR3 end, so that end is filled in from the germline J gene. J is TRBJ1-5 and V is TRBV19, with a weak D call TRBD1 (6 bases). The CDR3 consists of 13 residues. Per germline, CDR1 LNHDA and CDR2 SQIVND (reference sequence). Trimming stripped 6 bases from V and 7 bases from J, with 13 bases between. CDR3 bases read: TGTGCCAGTAGGACAGGCGTTAACCAGCCC. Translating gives CASRTGVNQP. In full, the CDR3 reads CASRTGVNQPQHF.

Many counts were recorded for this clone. The CDR3 sequence: CASSRLYQETQYF. The CDR3 DNA, read in part, is TGTGCCAGCAGCCGTTTGTACCAAGAGACC. This chain uses TRBV11-3 with TRBJ2-5; no firm D call. The read terminates 3 residues before the CDR3 end, so the remaining end is supplied by the germline J gene. The V and J ends lost 5 bases and 0 bases respectively, with 7 bases between them. Per germline, CDR1 SGHNT and CDR2 YENEEA. The CDR3 extends over 13 amino acids.